Shown below are 27 T cell receptor beta chains from a single sample sequenced in a study of blood T cell repertoires in COVID-19. This table comes from immunoSEQ multiplex PCR, and its TCRdb copy is limited to in-frame clones, with some not included. This table holds fewer than 200,000 clones, approximately 90% found once. The material sequenced was peripheral blood. The receptors here all came from a woman aged 45-65 years with acute or convalescent COVID-19.

V and J are TRBV30 and TRBJ2-2; D is perhaps TRBD1 (6 bases). The CDR3 sequence is 15 residues long. The V end lost 4 bases, the J end lost 0 bases, and 12 bases lay between the germline ends. Germline CDR1 and CDR2: GTSNPN and SVGIG (reference sequence). CDR3 nucleotide sequence: TGTGCCTGGACCCCGACAGGAGCGAACACCGGGGAGCTGTTTTTT. It specifies CAWTPTGANTGELFF.

The CDR3 DNA is TGTGCCAGCAGCTTATATAGCGGGAGGGCCCGGTTCTTC. Translation: CASSLYSGRARFF. The chain has TRBV5-4 and TRBJ2-1, with TRBD2 identical over 11 bases. CDR1 SGHNT and CDR2 YYREEE come from the germline V gene (reference sequence). This CDR3 is 13 amino acids long. V shed 2 bases and J 15 bases; nucleotides not matched to a gene: 7.

This clone has a handful of counts. The CDR3 coding sequence is TGTGCCAGCACCGACTCGACAGGAACCCTTGGCACAGATACGCAGTATTTT. It yields the protein CASTDSTGTLGTDTQYF. The rearrangement links TRBV7-2 to TRBJ2-3, with D possibly TRBD1 on 6 matching bases. Deletions cut 7 bases from V and 1 base from J, with 21 bases between. The CDR3 runs to 17 residues. The germline V gene encodes CDR1 SGHTA and CDR2 FQGNSA.

The rearrangement uses TRBV7-9 and TRBJ1-1, with TRBD1 as a possible D gene (5 bases). V lost 5 bases to trimming and J lost 7 bases, with 8 bases between them. The CDR3 spans 11 residues. Germline-derived CDR1 and CDR2 are SEHNR and FQNEAQ (reference sequence). The CDR3 region is CASSPTGEAFF. DNA for the CDR3: TGTGCCAGCAGCCCTACAGGTGAAGCTTTCTTT.

The genes are TRBV10-2 and TRBJ2-1; 16 bases fit TRBD2. This CDR3 has 16 residues. The germline gives CDR1 WSHSY, CDR2 SAAADI. V gave up 6 bases and J gave up 7 bases; unmatched junction bases: 6. CDR3 residues: CASSPMGLAGGNEQFF. CDR3 DNA: TGCGCCAGCAGCCCGATGGGACTAGCGGGGGGGAATGAGCAGTTCTTC.

This rearrangement joins TRBV5-6 to TRBJ1-2; 9 positions match TRBD1. The CDR3 consists of 15 residues. The V gene's germline CDR1 is SGHDT and CDR2 YYEEEE. V lost 3 bases and J lost 5; bases outside the gene matches: 8. The CDR3 spells CASSSGTGRGYGYTF. The CDR3 DNA follows: TGTGCCAGCAGCTCGGGGACAGGGAGAGGTTATGGCTACACCTTC.

In this sample, this clone turned up many times. The gene calls are TRBV5-4 and TRBJ2-2; 11 nucleotides align to TRBD2. The CDR3 has 16 amino acids. The germline V gene has CDR1 SGHNT and CDR2 YYREEE (reference sequence). The V segment lost 0 bases and the J segment 6 bases; nucleotides outside the gene matches: 4. Here the CDR3 reads CASSLGLSGRAGELFF. CDR3 coding DNA: TGTGCCAGCAGCTTGGGTCTTAGCGGGAGGGCCGGGGAGCTGTTTTTT.

This clone was seen a single time. The rearrangement links TRBV13 to TRBJ1-1, with TRBD1 identical over 12 bases. CDR1 is PRHDT, CDR2 FYEKMQ, per germline (reference sequence). There are 17 residues in the CDR3. The J segment lost 5 bases and the V segment lost 1 base, leaving 8 bases of the junction unmatched. CDR3 region: CASSLEGTGGVGTEAFF. CDR3 bases: TGTGCCAGCAGCTTAGAAGGGACAGGGGGCGTGGGGACTGAAGCTTTCTTT.

The chain combines TRBV7-2 with TRBJ1-2, with D maybe TRBD1 (6 bases). The ends were cut back, 6 bases at V and 7 bases at J, with 18 bases in the middle. The CDR3 extends over 14 amino acids. Germline V gives CDR1 SGHTA, CDR2 FQGNSA. The CDR3 spells CASSLTGPGVGYTF. For the CDR3, the DNA is TGTGCCAGCAGTTTGACGGGGCCAGGGGTTGGCTACACCTTC.

This chain uses TRBV11-3 with TRBJ2-5; 10 nucleotides align to TRBD2. V was pared by 1 base and J by 4 bases, with 3 bases of the junction left unmatched. Germline CDR1 SGHNT, CDR2 YENEEA. CDR3 length equals 15 residues. The CDR3 spells CASSLGSSGRETQYF. As DNA, the CDR3 is TGTGCCAGCAGCTTAGGGTCTAGCGGGAGAGAGACCCAGTACTTC.

The rearrangement uses TRBV7-2 and TRBJ1-6; 9 bases are shared with TRBD1. The CDR3 covers 16 residues. Germline values: CDR1 SGHTA, CDR2 FQGNSA. Trimming removed 4 bases from V and 0 bases from J; junction bases left unmatched: 1. CDR3 DNA: TGTGCCAGCAGCTCGGGACAGGGCTCCTATAATTCACCCCTCCACTTT. This encodes CASSSGQGSYNSPLHF. The full variable domain, completed using reference TRBV7-2 and TRBJ1-6, is GAGVSQSPSNKVTEKGKDVELRCDPISGHTALYWYRQSLGQGLEFLIYFQGNSAPDKSGLPSDRFSAERTGGSVSTLTIQRTQQEDSAVYLCASSSGQGSYNSPLHFGNGTRLTVT.

The V call is TRBV7-2, the J call TRBJ1-2, with 8 positions matching TRBD1. Germline CDR1 reads SGHTA; CDR2 reads FQGNSA. V dropped 9 bases and J dropped 2; count of bases not matched to a gene: 5. The CDR3 contains 13 residues. CDR3 amino acids: CASPAGGNYGYTF. Written as DNA, the CDR3 is TGTGCCAGTCCAGCAGGGGGCAACTATGGCTACACCTTC.

This clone showed up just once. This chain connects TRBV19 to TRBJ2-1; D is unresolved. Germline values: CDR1 LNHDA, CDR2 SQIVND (reference sequence). This CDR3 region has 17 residues. V lost 0 bases and J lost 0, with 12 bases in between. CDR3 residues: CASSIDTAGTSYNEQFF. CDR3 DNA sequence: TGTGCCAGTAGTATAGATACAGCTGGAACCTCCTACAATGAGCAGTTCTTC.

V gene TRBV6-8 combines with J gene TRBJ2-7, with TRBD1 identical over 8 bases. This CDR3 contains 18 residues. Germline loops: CDR1 MNHGY, CDR2 SAAAGT. V lost 6 bases, J lost 0 bases, and 16 bases stayed unmatched. CDR3 in DNA: TGTGCCAGCAGCCGGAAGGGACAGGCCTCAACTAGCTCCTACGAGCAGTACTTC. Amino acids: CASSRKGQASTSSYEQYF.

CDR3 bases: TGTGCCAGCAGCGTAGGAATAGCGGGTTTCCTGAGCGAGACCCAGTACTTC. This translates into CASSVGIAGFLSETQYF. The chain carries TRBV9 and TRBJ2-5; 7 nucleotides match TRBD2. The CDR3 extends over 17 amino acids. Germline V gene sequence: CDR1 SGDLS, CDR2 YYNGEE. With V trimmed by 0 bases and J by 5 bases, 13 bases remained unmatched.

The V call is TRBV10-3, the J call TRBJ1-1, with no clear D. Per the germline V gene, CDR1 is ENHRY and CDR2 is SYGVKD. The ends were cut back, 8 bases at V and 3 bases at J, with 13 bases in the middle. The length of the CDR3 is 13 residues. In DNA form, the CDR3 reads TGTGCCATCCGGAGGCGGGAGGACACTGAAGCTTTCTTT. Its protein is CAIRRREDTEAFF.

This chain joins TRBV7-2 and TRBJ2-7; 9 bases are shared with TRBD1. The CDR3 is made up of 14 amino acids. The germline V gene has CDR1 SGHTA and CDR2 FQGNSA. Trimming at V came to 4 bases and at J to 4 bases, leaving 5 bases not matched to a gene. The CDR3: CASSSGTGQYEQYF. In DNA form, the CDR3 reads TGTGCCAGCAGCTCCGGGACAGGGCAATACGAGCAGTACTTC.

This rearrangement joins TRBV13 to TRBJ2-7; 10 bases agree with TRBD2. The V and J ends lost 4 bases and 2 bases, in that order; junction bases with no gene match: 8. The germline CDR1 and CDR2 sequences are PRHDT and FYEKMQ (reference sequence). This CDR3 is 16 amino acids long. CDR3 DNA sequence: TGTGCCAGCAGCTCCAGGCTAGCGGGAGCCCCCTACGAGCAGTACTTC. This codes for CASSSRLAGAPYEQYF. Together with reference TRBV13 and TRBJ2-7, the CDR3 gives the full variable domain: AAGVIQSPRHLIKEKRETATLKCYPIPRHDTVYWYQQGPGQDPQFLISFYEKMQSDKGSIPDRFSAQQFSDYHSELNMSSLELGDSALYFCASSSRLAGAPYEQYFGPGTRLTVT.

This clone showed up just once. The chain uses TRBV6-5 and TRBJ2-1, with TRBD2 identical over 8 bases. CDR3 size: 14 residues. The V segment lost 6 bases and the J segment 4 bases; nucleotides outside the gene matches: 5. Per the germline V gene, CDR1 is MNHEY and CDR2 is SVGAGI. This CDR3 reads CASRLTSGYNEQFF. In DNA form, the CDR3 reads TGTGCCAGCAGGCTTACTAGCGGATACAATGAGCAGTTCTTC.

This clone has just a few counts. The chain employs TRBV23-1 and TRBJ1-6; D may be TRBD1 (6 bases). TRBV23-1 is an ORF for which the function is uncertain. Trimming took 8 bases from V and 0 from J, leaving 11 bases between them. This CDR3 has 15 residues. CDR3 amino acids: CASGNRDSYNSPLHF. The CDR3 DNA reads as TGCGCCAGCGGCAACAGGGACTCCTATAATTCACCCCTCCACTTT.

This sequence joins TRBV18 and TRBJ2-7; 10 nucleotides match TRBD1. V dropped 4 bases and J dropped 1; count of bases not matched to a gene: 4. Germline CDR1 reads KGHSH; CDR2 reads LQKENI. CDR3 size: 15 residues. For the CDR3, the DNA is TGTGCCAGCTCACTTGGACAGGGGGTATCCTACGAGCAGTACTTC. Its translation is CASSLGQGVSYEQYF.

The CDR3 DNA is TGCGCCAGCAGCTTGGGACCTCAGAAGACGGGGGGTTATGGCTACACCTTC. Translating gives CASSLGPQKTGGYGYTF. The chain links TRBV5-1 to TRBJ1-2, with D possibly matching TRBD1 (5 bases). Germline CDR1 reads SGHRS; CDR2 reads YFSETQ. The CDR3 covers 17 residues. The V and J ends lost 0 bases and 5 bases respectively, with 20 bases between them.

V gene TRBV19 combines with J gene TRBJ2-5; 7 positions agree with TRBD1. The CDR3 runs 15 residues. CDR1 LNHDA and CDR2 SQIVND come from the germline V gene (reference sequence). J gave up 1 base and V 6 bases, and 8 bases lay outside the gene matches. For the CDR3, the DNA is TGTGCCAGTAGCCGGGACAGAATTACCCAAGAGACCCAGTACTTC. It is translated as CASSRDRITQETQYF.

V usage is TRBV5-6 and J usage is TRBJ1-4; D is unclear. Per germline, CDR1 SGHDT and CDR2 YYEEEE. V was trimmed by 1 base and J by 4 bases, leaving 11 bases between them. The CDR3 runs to 15 residues. The CDR3 coding sequence is TGTGCCAGCAGCTTGTGGGCCGGCGATAATGAAAAACTGTTTTTT. Protein sequence: CASSLWAGDNEKLFF.

The V gene is TRBV5-1, the J gene TRBJ1-3, with TRBD1 matching over 7 bases. The CDR3 contains 14 residues. From germline, CDR1 is SGHRS and CDR2 YFSETQ. V shed 4 bases and J 6 bases; nucleotides not matched to a gene: 7. The CDR3 protein is CASSQDRPANTIYF. DNA for the CDR3: TGCGCCAGCAGCCAGGACAGGCCTGCAAACACCATATATTTT.

The chain combines TRBV19 with TRBJ2-7; 7 positions agree with TRBD2. The CDR3 is made up of 15 amino acids. The germline V gene encodes CDR1 LNHDA and CDR2 SQIVND (reference sequence). V dropped 6 bases and J dropped 5; count of bases not matched to a gene: 13. The CDR3 loop is CASRTLSGTVNEQYF. The CDR3 DNA sequence: TGTGCCAGTAGAACGTTGAGCGGGACCGTCAACGAGCAGTACTTC.

The chain recombines TRBV6-2 or TRBV6-3 with TRBJ2-7; possible D gene TRBD1, 6 bases. The germline V gene has CDR1 MNHEY and CDR2 SVGEGT. Deletions cut 5 bases from V and 0 bases from J, with 8 bases between. The CDR3 covers 13 residues. This CDR3 reads CASSEDSSYEQYF. CDR3 in DNA: TGTGCCAGCAGTGAGGACAGCTCCTACGAGCAGTACTTC.